These 13 T cell receptor beta chains share one sample of origin, sequenced in a study of blood T cell repertoires in COVID-19. Sequenced by immunoSEQ multiplex PCR; TCRdb stores in-frame clones only, minus some. This table holds roughly 250,000 clones, roughly 80% found once. Sequencing was carried out using peripheral blood. The receptors derive from a woman of 80 years or more with acute or convalescent COVID-19.

The chain has TRBV6-5 and TRBJ1-4; weak D call: TRBD1 (5 bases). The germline V gene has CDR1 MNHEY and CDR2 SVGAGI. This CDR3 is built from 15 residues. V was pared by 6 bases and J by 2 bases, with 13 bases between. The CDR3 DNA reads TGTGCCAGCAGACCACCTGGGGGGACTAATGAAAAACTGTTTTTT. Amino acid sequence: CASRPPGGTNEKLFF.

The V and J genes are TRBV5-1 and TRBJ1-5, with a weak D call TRBD1 (6 bases). Germline CDR1 is SGHRS and CDR2 is YFSETQ. Between the trimmed V and J ends, which lost 1 base and 5 bases, there was a span of 10 bases. This CDR3 spans 14 amino acids. In DNA, the CDR3 is TGCGCCAGCAGCTTGCGGGACACCGATCAGCCCCAGCATTTT. Amino acid sequence: CASSLRDTDQPQHF.

The chain is built from TRBV27 and TRBJ1-4; 9 bases are a match to TRBD1. V was pared by 3 bases and J by 5 bases, with 4 bases of the junction left unmatched. Per germline, CDR1 MNHEY and CDR2 SMNVEV (reference sequence). CDR3 size: 15 residues. This CDR3 is CASSFWGTGNEKLFF. DNA for the CDR3: TGTGCCAGCAGTTTTTGGGGGACAGGGAATGAAAAACTGTTTTTT. The variable domain in full, with the rest retrieved from reference TRBV27 and TRBJ1-4, is EAQVTQNPRYLITVTGKKLTVTCSQNMNHEYMSWYRQDPGLGLRQIYYSMNVEVTDKGDVPEGYKVSRKEKRNFPLILESPSPNQTSLYFCASSFWGTGNEKLFFGSGTQLSVL.

The V and J genes are TRBV19 and TRBJ1-2; 7 positions agree with TRBD1. Losses at the gene ends were 5 bases for V and 8 bases for J; bases not matched to a gene: 17. The CDR3 extends over 16 amino acids. Per germline, CDR1 LNHDA and CDR2 SQIVND (reference sequence). The CDR3 region is CASSWGQHLAQRGYTF. In nucleotides, the CDR3 is TGTGCCAGTAGTTGGGGACAGCATTTGGCCCAGAGGGGCTACACCTTC.

The CDR3 reads CASSLLRGTTEAFF. The CDR3 DNA follows: TGTGCCAGCTCCCTCTTGAGGGGGACCACTGAAGCTTTCTTT. The chain uses TRBV18 and TRBJ1-1; possible D gene TRBD1, 6 bases. Per the germline V gene, CDR1 is KGHSH and CDR2 is LQKENI. V lost 6 bases to trimming and J lost 4 bases, with 15 bases between them. This CDR3 has 14 amino acids.

This clone has only a few counts. The chain has TRBV7-8 and TRBJ2-5, with D possibly matching TRBD2 (7 bases). Trimming left V 2 bases short and J 5 bases short, with 18 bases between. The CDR3 is 16 amino acids. Germline V lookup: CDR1 SGHVS, CDR2 FQNEAQ. The chain's CDR3 is CASSLKGGLIVETQYF. In nucleotides, the CDR3 is TGTGCCAGCAGCTTAAAGGGGGGACTAATCGTTGAGACCCAGTACTTC.

V usage is TRBV7-2 and J usage is TRBJ2-7; D unclear. V was shortened by 0 bases and J by 1 base, with 10 bases between the two germline ends. Germline V gives CDR1 SGHTA, CDR2 FQGNSA. This CDR3 spans 15 amino acids. CDR3 coding DNA: TGTGCCAGCAGCTTAGCGTTTGGCAATTCCTACGAGCAGTACTTC. Protein sequence: CASSLAFGNSYEQYF.

The chain has TRBV18 and TRBJ2-7, with TRBD1 as a possible D gene (6 bases). The germline V gene has CDR1 KGHSH and CDR2 LQKENI. This CDR3 is 14 amino acids long. V lost 2 bases and J lost 6, with 14 bases in between. The chain's CDR3 is CASSPVSGEGEQYF. DNA for the CDR3: TGTGCCAGCTCACCAGTCTCAGGGGAAGGCGAGCAGTACTTC.

The chain joins TRBV28 to TRBJ1-6; TRBD1 agrees at 11 bases. V trimming: 6 bases; J trimming: 8 bases; junction bases outside the gene matches: 6. The germline gives CDR1 MDHEN, CDR2 SYDVKM. CDR3 length: 15 residues. This CDR3 reads CASSRGQGADSPLHF. The CDR3 region has the DNA TGTGCCAGCAGCCGCGGACAGGGGGCTGATTCACCCCTCCACTTT.

This clone was seen a few times. The chain couples TRBV7-3 to TRBJ2-3; 13 bases align to TRBD2. The CDR3 has 18 amino acids. The germline gives CDR1 SGHTA, CDR2 FQGTGA. The ends lost 2 bases at V and 6 bases at J; junction bases unmatched: 11. CDR3 nucleotide sequence: TGTGCCAGCAGCTTACGTCGGACTAGCGGGGGTGGTCCGGATACGCAGTATTTT. It specifies CASSLRRTSGGGPDTQYF.

For the CDR3, the DNA is TGTGCCAGCAAATTGGGGCAGGGAAACTCTGGGGCCAACGTCCTGACTTTC. Its protein product is CASKLGQGNSGANVLTF. This chain connects TRBV19 to TRBJ2-6, with D possibly being TRBD1 (5 bases). This CDR3 has 17 residues. Germline assignment: CDR1 LNHDA and CDR2 SQIVND (reference sequence). V lost 9 bases and J lost 0, with 18 bases in between.

As regards this clone: Other DNA sequences in this sample translate to the same CDR3. This chain links TRBV18 with TRBJ2-1; 7 nucleotides match TRBD2. Losses at the gene ends were 0 bases for V and 7 bases for J; bases not matched to a gene: 3. In germline, CDR1 is KGHSH, CDR2 LQKENI. The CDR3 has 14 residues. CDR3 sequence: CASSPPSGGNEQFF. CDR3 sequence (DNA): TGTGCCAGCTCACCACCGTCGGGGGGTAATGAGCAGTTCTTC. The full variable domain, completed using reference TRBV18 and TRBJ2-1, is NAGVMQNPRHLVRRRGQEARLRCSPMKGHSHVYWYRQLPEEGLKFMVYLQKENIIDESGMPKERFSAEFPKEGPSILRIQQVVRGDSAAYFCASSPPSGGNEQFFGPGTRLTVL.

The genes are TRBV3-1 (or the pseudogene TRBV3-2) and TRBJ1-6, with D possibly TRBD1 on 5 matching bases. CDR1 LGHDT and CDR2 YNNKEL come from the germline V gene (reference sequence). CDR3 length: 16 amino acids. Trimming removed 4 bases at V and 10 bases at J, with 20 bases between. The chain's CDR3 is CASSPYLVGAGSPLHF. The CDR3 DNA sequence: TGTGCCAGCAGCCCGTACTTGGTTGGGGCTGGATCACCCCTCCACTTT.